The rows below give T cell receptor beta chains drawn from one sample of a study of blood T cells in healthy people across ages. TCRdb analysed the 5' RACE reads with MiXCR anew, one entry per CDR3 protein. The table includes approximately 800,000 distinct CDR3 sequences, 35% to 40% detected once. Input material: blood. These receptors were obtained from a man aged 18 to 29 in good health. CDR3s include the opening cysteine and the closing phenylalanine or tryptophan. Fields, in order: CDR3 length, J gene, D gene, clone size, V gene, CDR3 DNA, CDR3 protein. The D gene is left open where the match is weak. Clone size, where shown, is once, few, many, or a class for clones that have expanded.

cdr3_length: 13
j_call: TRBJ1-2
d_call: -
clone_size: -
v_call: TRBV29-1
cdr3_nt: TGCAGCGTCGGTCGGGACTTCGATGGTGGCTACACCTTC
cdr3_aa: CSVGRDFDGGYTF

cdr3_length: 15
j_call: TRBJ2-3
d_call: -
clone_size: -
v_call: TRBV7-2
cdr3_nt: TGTGCCAGCAACGGAGGAGGGGGCGTAGCAGATACGCAGTATTTT
cdr3_aa: CASNGGGGVADTQYF

cdr3_length: 15
j_call: TRBJ2-3
d_call: TRBD1
clone_size: many
v_call: TRBV11-1
cdr3_nt: TGTGCCAGCAGCCGGCCGGGACAGGGGAGAGATACGCAGTATTTT
cdr3_aa: CASSRPGQGRDTQYF

cdr3_length: 14
j_call: TRBJ2-7
d_call: -
clone_size: -
v_call: TRBV10-3
cdr3_nt: TGTGCCATCAGTGAGTCGGCAGGTACCTACGAGCAGTACTTC
cdr3_aa: CAISESAGTYEQYF

cdr3_length: 16
j_call: TRBJ1-5
d_call: TRBD1
clone_size: -
v_call: TRBV7-2
cdr3_nt: TGTGCCAGCAGCTTGGGACAGGAGTTATTCAATCAGCCCCAGCATTTT
cdr3_aa: CASSLGQELFNQPQHF

cdr3_length: 14
j_call: TRBJ1-1
d_call: -
clone_size: -
v_call: TRBV20-1
cdr3_nt: TGCAGTGCTAGGACGGGACACATGAACACTGAAGCTTTCTTT
cdr3_aa: CSARTGHMNTEAFF

cdr3_length: 15
j_call: TRBJ2-2
d_call: -
clone_size: -
v_call: TRBV28
cdr3_nt: TGTGCCAGCATTAGGGACACCGCGAACACCGGGGAGCTGTTTTTT
cdr3_aa: CASIRDTANTGELFF

cdr3_length: 14
j_call: TRBJ1-1
d_call: -
clone_size: many
v_call: TRBV7-2
cdr3_nt: TGTGCCAGCAGTCCCGACAGCGAGAACACTGAAGCTTTCTTT
cdr3_aa: CASSPDSENTEAFF

cdr3_length: 12
j_call: TRBJ1-4
d_call: -
clone_size: few
v_call: TRBV11-1
cdr3_nt: TGTGCCAGCAGCCCTGGGGGCGGAAAACTGTTTTTT
cdr3_aa: CASSPGGGKLFF

cdr3_length: 14
j_call: TRBJ1-5
d_call: TRBD1
clone_size: few
v_call: TRBV7-3
cdr3_nt: TGTGCCAGCAGCCCCACAGGGGGAAGGCAGCCCCAGCATTTT
cdr3_aa: CASSPTGGRQPQHF

cdr3_length: 14
j_call: TRBJ2-5
d_call: -
clone_size: few
v_call: TRBV7-9
cdr3_nt: TGTGCCAGCAGCTTAAGGGACACCCGGGAGACCCAGTACTTC
cdr3_aa: CASSLRDTRETQYF

cdr3_length: 16
j_call: TRBJ2-7
d_call: -
clone_size: -
v_call: TRBV10-2
cdr3_nt: TGCGCCAGCAGTGAAGTGAGGGGCGCGGGAACCTACGAGCAGTACTTT
cdr3_aa: CASSEVRGAGTYEQYF

cdr3_length: 15
j_call: TRBJ1-1
d_call: -
clone_size: few
v_call: TRBV5-5
cdr3_nt: TGTGCCAGCAGCTTACGGACAATTATGGACACTGAAGCTTTCTTT
cdr3_aa: CASSLRTIMDTEAFF

cdr3_length: 13
j_call: TRBJ2-7
d_call: TRBD1
clone_size: few
v_call: TRBV12-3/TRBV12-4
cdr3_nt: TGTGCCATGGGGACAGGGGGCGGCCCTGAGCAGTACTTC
cdr3_aa: CAMGTGGGPEQYF

cdr3_length: 16
j_call: TRBJ2-7
d_call: TRBD2
clone_size: few
v_call: TRBV27
cdr3_nt: TGTGCCAGCAGCTTCGGGGGGGCACTCTTGTACAATGAGCAGTACTTC
cdr3_aa: CASSFGGALLYNEQYF

cdr3_length: 15
j_call: TRBJ2-5
d_call: TRBD2
clone_size: -
v_call: TRBV7-9
cdr3_nt: TGTGCCGGCAGCTTAGGAAGGGAACTAGCGGAGACCCAGTACTTC
cdr3_aa: CAGSLGRELAETQYF

cdr3_length: 16
j_call: TRBJ1-1
d_call: -
clone_size: -
v_call: TRBV15
cdr3_nt: TGTGCCACCAGCAGAGATAGGGAGGGGTTGTGGACTGAAGCTTTCTTT
cdr3_aa: CATSRDREGLWTEAFF

cdr3_length: 13
j_call: TRBJ2-1
d_call: -
clone_size: -
v_call: TRBV6-2/TRBV6-3
cdr3_nt: TGTGCCAGCAAGACGGGCTTAAATCATGAGCAGTTCTTC
cdr3_aa: CASKTGLNHEQFF

cdr3_length: 13
j_call: TRBJ1-1
d_call: TRBD1
clone_size: -
v_call: TRBV7-3
cdr3_nt: TGTGCCAGCAGATCGGACAGGGTGGGACCAGCTTTCTTT
cdr3_aa: CASRSDRVGPAFF

cdr3_length: 12
j_call: TRBJ1-2
d_call: -
clone_size: few
v_call: TRBV2
cdr3_nt: TGTGCCAGCCACCTGGGGGTTAATGGCTACACCTTC
cdr3_aa: CASHLGVNGYTF